This TCR beta chain was profiled in a study of graft-versus-host responses after intestinal transplantation. General observations from the study: There were GvH clones found in recipient marrow, and some of them appeared first in ileum or blood. High graft-versus-host to host-versus-graft T cell clonal ratios marked allografts of patients with graft-donor macrochimerism.

Assay used: immunoSEQ multiplex PCR; TCRdb lists only in-frame clones, some missing. The repertoire holds tens of thousands of clones, with about nine tenths as singletons. This clone is a singleton in its sample. The antigen is undetermined. This specimen was unstimulated CD4+ T cells sorted from spleen or lymph node cells, taken before intestinal transplant. The TCR sequence derives from a human donor who received an intestinal transplant.

The CDR3 DNA is TGTGCCAGCTCACCTGTTCGGGGAATCGACGAGCAGTACTTC. It is translated as CASSPVRGIDEQYF. The chain couples TRBV18 to TRBJ2-7; perhaps TRBD2 as D (5 bases). V lost 3 bases and J lost 5, with 14 bases in between. The CDR3 covers 14 residues. Germline values: CDR1 KGHSH, CDR2 LQKENI.